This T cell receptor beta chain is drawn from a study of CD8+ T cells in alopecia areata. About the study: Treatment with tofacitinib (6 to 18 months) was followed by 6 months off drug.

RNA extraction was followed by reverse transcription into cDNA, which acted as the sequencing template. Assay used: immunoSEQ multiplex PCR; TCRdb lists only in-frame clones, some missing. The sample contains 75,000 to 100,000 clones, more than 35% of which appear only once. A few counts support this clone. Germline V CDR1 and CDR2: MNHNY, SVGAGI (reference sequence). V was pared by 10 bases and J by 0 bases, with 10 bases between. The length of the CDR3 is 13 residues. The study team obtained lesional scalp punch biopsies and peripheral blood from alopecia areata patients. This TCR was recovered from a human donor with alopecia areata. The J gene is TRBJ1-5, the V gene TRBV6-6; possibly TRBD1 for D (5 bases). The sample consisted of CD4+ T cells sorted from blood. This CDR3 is CATYQGSNQPQHF. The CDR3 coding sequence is TGTGCCACCTACCAGGGTAGCAATCAGCCCCAGCATTTT.